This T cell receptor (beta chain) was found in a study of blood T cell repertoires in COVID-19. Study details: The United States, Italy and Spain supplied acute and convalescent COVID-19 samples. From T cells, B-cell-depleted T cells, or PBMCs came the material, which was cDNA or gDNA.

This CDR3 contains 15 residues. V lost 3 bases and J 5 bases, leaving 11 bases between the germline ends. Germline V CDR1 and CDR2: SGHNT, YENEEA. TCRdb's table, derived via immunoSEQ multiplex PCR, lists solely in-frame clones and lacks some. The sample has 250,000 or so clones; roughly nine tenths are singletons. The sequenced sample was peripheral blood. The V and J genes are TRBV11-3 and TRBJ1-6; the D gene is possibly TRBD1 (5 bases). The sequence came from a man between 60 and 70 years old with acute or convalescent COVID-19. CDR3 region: CASSFSGTNNSPLHF. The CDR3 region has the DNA TGTGCCAGCAGCTTTAGCGGGACTAATAATTCACCCCTCCACTTT.